The 29 T cell receptor beta chains reported below all come from one sample, sequenced in a study of T-cell memory formation after mild COVID-19. Using its own MiXCR run on the 5' RACE reads, TCRdb lists one record per CDR3 protein. The table shows about 400,000 distinct CDR3 sequences, with 20% to 25% occurring only once. Sequencing was performed on PBMCs or a T cell subset sorted from them (not recorded which). The receptors were gathered from an adult woman who had mild COVID-19 (a few samples of this study predate the infection). Cell type and time point are not known.

The sample holds a few counts of this clonotype. This chain connects TRBV5-1 to TRBJ1-4; TRBD1 is a possible D gene (5 bases). Germline V lookup: CDR1 SGHRS, CDR2 YFSETQ. Trimming removed 3 bases from V and 5 bases from J, with 11 bases in between. This CDR3 comprises 14 residues. The CDR3 reads CASSYSGTNEKLFF. Here the CDR3 DNA reads TGCGCCAGCAGCTACTCCGGGACGAATGAAAAACTGTTTTTT.

This clonotype showed up just a few times. The chain uses TRBV5-1 and TRBJ2-2; D not resolved. The CDR3 is 14 amino acids. V was trimmed by 2 bases and J by 3 bases, leaving 8 bases between them. Germline lookup yields CDR1 SGHRS and CDR2 YFSETQ. The CDR3 DNA follows: TGCGCCAGCAGCTTAGGAGCCTACACCGGGGAGCTGTTTTTT. Translating it yields CASSLGAYTGELFF.

This clonotype appeared a few times. J is TRBJ1-1 and V is TRBV18, with D hard to call. This CDR3 is 13 amino acids long. The germline V gene has CDR1 KGHSH and CDR2 LQKENI. V was clipped by 3 bases and J by 3 bases, with 8 bases between them. DNA of the CDR3: TGTGCCAGCTCACCGCGCCAGGACACTGAAGCTTTCTTT. Amino acid sequence: CASSPRQDTEAFF.

This chain joins TRBV12-3 or TRBV12-4 and TRBJ1-1; possible D gene TRBD1, 5 bases. Between the trimmed V and J ends, which lost 2 bases and 0 bases, there was a span of 13 bases. CDR3 length: 16 amino acids. The CDR3 loop is CASSLRGGVMNTEAFF. DNA of the CDR3: TGTGCCAGCAGTTTACGCGGGGGAGTCATGAACACTGAAGCTTTCTTT.

This chain uses TRBV20-1 with TRBJ2-2; unclear D gene. With 1 base removed from V and 6 bases from J, the gap between germline ends came to 6 bases. CDR1 DFQATT and CDR2 SNEGSKA come from the germline V gene (reference sequence). This CDR3 comprises 12 residues. CDR3 in amino acids: CSARVAAGELFF. CDR3 DNA sequence: TGCAGTGCTAGAGTTGCGGCCGGGGAGCTGTTTTTT.

This clonotype turned up a few times. V gene TRBV21-1 combines with J gene TRBJ2-3. TRBV21-1 is classified as a pseudogene. The CDR3 is 15 residues long. CDR3 DNA: TGTGCCAGCACCACAGGGGATCTTAGCACAGATACGCAGTATTTT. It encodes CASTTGDLSTDTQYF.

The genes are TRBV2 and TRBJ1-2, with D perhaps matching TRBD1 (6 bases). The CDR3 extends over 11 amino acids. The germline V and J ends were trimmed by 4 bases and 12 bases, with 12 bases remaining between them. The germline V gene has CDR1 SNHLY and CDR2 FYNNEI. CDR3: CASSGDTPHTF. DNA of the CDR3: TGTGCCAGCAGTGGGGACACCCCGCACACCTTC.

This clonotype was detected only a few times. The chain recombines TRBV3-1 with TRBJ1-5; D unresolved. This CDR3 has 12 amino acids. Germline CDR1 reads LGHDT; CDR2 reads YNNKEL (reference sequence). V was trimmed by 2 bases and J by 6 bases, leaving 5 bases between them. The CDR3 DNA is TGTGCCAGCAGCCAATTGGGTCAGCCCCAGCATTTT. Amino acid sequence: CASSQLGQPQHF.

The rearrangement joins TRBV27 to TRBJ1-2; 10 bases agree with TRBD1. Germline CDR1 MNHEY, CDR2 SMNVEV (reference sequence). After removal of 7 bases from V and 7 bases from J, the junction contained 12 bases not matched to a gene. This CDR3 spans 15 amino acids. Here the CDR3 reads CASKSSGTGVGGYTF. The CDR3 coding sequence is TGTGCCAGCAAATCATCCGGGACAGGGGTTGGTGGCTACACCTTC.

The CDR3 DNA follows: TGTGCCAGCAGACAGCCGGGACAATACAATGAGCAGTTCTTC. This sequence encodes CASRQPGQYNEQFF. V usage is TRBV7-9 and J usage is TRBJ2-1, with D perhaps TRBD1 (6 bases). Germline assignment: CDR1 SEHNR and CDR2 FQNEAQ (reference sequence). The CDR3 has 14 residues. Between the trimmed V and J ends, which lost 6 bases and 4 bases, there was a span of 13 bases.

The rearrangement links TRBV11-3 to TRBJ1-2, with D perhaps TRBD1 (5 bases). Germline-derived CDR1 and CDR2 are SGHNT and YENEEA. V lost 0 bases to trimming and J lost 4 bases, with 18 bases between them. This CDR3 spans 17 amino acids. CDR3 nucleotide sequence: TGTGCCAGCAGCTTAGAGGGCCCCATGGCAGGGCTCTATGGCTACACCTTC. Amino acids: CASSLEGPMAGLYGYTF.

The rearrangement joins TRBV6-6 to TRBJ2-1, with TRBD2 matching 9 bases. This CDR3 region has 15 residues. Germline CDR1 and CDR2: MNHNY and SVGAGI (reference sequence). Losses at the gene ends were 6 bases for V and 4 bases for J; bases not matched to a gene: 7. In DNA, the CDR3 is TGTGCCAGCAGGCTGACTAGCGGAATTTACAATGAGCAGTTCTTC. This sequence encodes CASRLTSGIYNEQFF.

The chain couples TRBV5-1 to TRBJ2-3; a weak D match, TRBD2 (5 bases). Trimming left V 4 bases short and J 2 bases short, with 17 bases between. Germline lookup yields CDR1 SGHRS and CDR2 YFSETQ. The CDR3 covers 16 residues. The CDR3 spells CASSANLASATDTQYF. In DNA, the CDR3 is TGCGCCAGCAGCGCGAACCTAGCCAGCGCCACAGATACGCAGTATTTT.

The CDR3 sequence is CASRPTSGRKSYEQYF. CDR3 nucleotide sequence: TGTGCCAGCAGACCAACTAGCGGGAGGAAGTCCTACGAGCAGTACTTC. The V call is TRBV6-1, the J call TRBJ2-7; 12 bases line up with TRBD2. The CDR3 is made up of 16 amino acids. V gave up 6 bases and J gave up 1 base; unmatched junction bases: 7. The germline CDR1 and CDR2 sequences are MNHNS and SASEGT.

This clonotype appeared a few times. CDR3 nucleotide sequence: TGTGCCAGCAGCCATGAGCTAGCGGGAGTACCCAATGAGCAGTTCTTC. It specifies CASSHELAGVPNEQFF. The chain uses TRBV14 and TRBJ2-1; 10 nucleotides align to TRBD2. CDR3 length equals 16 residues. The germline CDR1 and CDR2 sequences are SGHDN and FVKESK. V lost 3 bases and J lost 6; bases outside the gene matches: 8. Supplemented by reference TRBV14 and TRBJ2-1, the full variable domain reads EAGVTQFPSHSVIEKGQTVTLRCDPISGHDNLYWYRRVMGKEIKFLLHFVKESKQDESGMPNNRFLAERTGGTYSTLKVQPAELEDSGVYFCASSHELAGVPNEQFFGPGTRLTVL.

The chain combines TRBV7-2 with TRBJ1-1; 7 bases agree with TRBD1. The CDR3 is made up of 14 amino acids. The V segment lost 4 bases and the J segment 4 bases; nucleotides outside the gene matches: 6. Germline values: CDR1 SGHTA, CDR2 FQGNSA. The CDR3, as DNA: TGTGCCAGCAGCTCGACAGGGTTAGGCACTGAAGCTTTCTTT. It codes for CASSSTGLGTEAFF. Full variable domain (remainder filled in from reference TRBV7-2 and TRBJ1-1): GAGVSQSPSNKVTEKGKDVELRCDPISGHTALYWYRQSLGQGLEFLIYFQGNSAPDKSGLPSDRFSAERTGGSVSTLTIQRTQQEDSAVYLCASSSTGLGTEAFFGQGTRLTVV.

The chain carries TRBV7-9 and TRBJ1-3; a possible D gene is TRBD1 (5 bases). The CDR3 is made up of 15 amino acids. Germline loops: CDR1 SEHNR, CDR2 FQNEAQ (reference sequence). V was shortened by 4 bases and J by 0 bases, with 10 bases between the two germline ends. The CDR3 spells CASSSLGGSGNTIYF. CDR3 sequence (DNA): TGTGCCAGCAGCTCCCTGGGGGGCTCTGGAAACACCATATATTTT.

The CDR3 spells CASSSPSLGGYNEQFF. CDR3 DNA sequence: TGTGCCAGCAGTTCCCCATCCCTGGGGGGGTACAATGAGCAGTTCTTC. The gene calls are TRBV28 and TRBJ2-1; the match to TRBD2 covers 7 bases. The CDR3 runs to 16 residues. CDR1 is MDHEN and CDR2 is SYDVKM in the germline V gene. The junction had 10 bases not matched to a gene; V was cut back by 4 bases and J by 4 bases.

This clonotype was detected a few times. V gene TRBV5-4 combines with J gene TRBJ2-7, with 10 bases fitting TRBD1. This CDR3 has 16 amino acids. From germline, CDR1 is SGHNT and CDR2 YYREEE (reference sequence). The V and J ends lost 5 bases and 3 bases, in that order; junction bases with no gene match: 11. Here the CDR3 DNA reads TGTGCCAGCAGGCCAATACCGGGACAGGGGTTCTACGAGCAGTACTTC. This translates into CASRPIPGQGFYEQYF.

The chain uses TRBV25-1 and TRBJ2-5, with 11 bases matching TRBD2. There are 14 residues in the CDR3. Germline V lookup: CDR1 MGHDK, CDR2 SYGVNS. The V gene end was trimmed by 7 bases and the J gene end by 4 bases; junction bases not matched to a gene: 5. The CDR3 spells CASKLAGGGETQYF. The CDR3 DNA reads as TGTGCCAGCAAGCTAGCGGGAGGAGGAGAGACCCAGTACTTC.

V is TRBV12-3 or TRBV12-4 and J is TRBJ1-2; TRBD1 aligns across 10 bases. This CDR3 contains 17 residues. Germline trimming cut 5 bases from V and 10 bases from J; bases unmatched to any gene: 19. This CDR3 reads CASSRSGRDRGADVYTF. For the CDR3, the DNA is TGTGCCAGCAGTCGCTCGGGAAGGGACAGGGGAGCGGATGTCTACACCTTC.

This clonotype has a handful of counts. The chain links TRBV6-1 to TRBJ2-3, with 11 bases that match TRBD2. The germline V gene has CDR1 MNHNS and CDR2 SASEGT. The V segment lost 0 bases and the J segment 1 base; nucleotides outside the gene matches: 3. This CDR3 region has 17 residues. The chain's CDR3 is CASSEALGLAGTDTQYF. CDR3 nucleotides: TGTGCCAGCAGTGAAGCCCTGGGACTAGCGGGCACAGATACGCAGTATTTT.

The table lists this clonotype with a few counts. The chain links TRBV12-3 or TRBV12-4 to TRBJ2-1; 16 bases are a match to TRBD2. CDR3 length: 19 amino acids. The V segment lost 7 bases and the J segment 7 bases; nucleotides outside the gene matches: 16. CDR3 loop: CASTSPGLAGGPGGNEQFF. The CDR3 DNA is TGTGCCAGCACCTCTCCGGGACTAGCGGGAGGGCCAGGGGGGAATGAGCAGTTCTTC.

This clonotype was counted only a few times. V and J are TRBV12-3 or TRBV12-4 and TRBJ2-3; 7 nucleotides align to TRBD2. The ends lost 6 bases at V and 6 bases at J; junction bases unmatched: 6. The CDR3 runs to 13 residues. DNA for the CDR3: TGTGCCAGCAGGGGAGGGCCTGGGGATACGCAGTATTTT. This encodes CASRGGPGDTQYF.

This chain links TRBV12-3 or TRBV12-4 with TRBJ1-2; 7 bases match TRBD1. V lost 7 bases to trimming and J lost 8 bases; unmatched junction nucleotides: 7. This CDR3 is 12 amino acids long. The CDR3 DNA sequence: TGTGCCAGCAACGACAGGGCTCTGGGCTACACCTTC. Its protein product is CASNDRALGYTF.

This clonotype was seen a handful of times. The V and J genes are TRBV24-1 and TRBJ2-7; TRBD1 aligns across 7 bases. The CDR3 spans 13 residues. The V and J ends lost 4 bases and 4 bases, in that order; junction bases with no gene match: 3. Germline-derived CDR1 and CDR2 are KGHDR and SFDVKD. The CDR3, as DNA: TGTGCCACCAGTGACCTGACAGGGTACGAGCAGTACTTC. Translated, it gives CATSDLTGYEQYF.

This chain connects TRBV14 to TRBJ1-2; no clear D. CDR3 length: 14 amino acids. Deletions cut 4 bases from V and 3 bases from J, with 12 bases between. CDR1 is SGHDN, CDR2 FVKESK, per germline. The CDR3: CASSPLSRDYGYTF. The DNA of the CDR3 is TGTGCCAGCAGCCCTCTTTCACGCGACTATGGCTACACCTTC.

The table lists this clonotype with a few counts. The V and J genes are TRBV5-1 and TRBJ2-7, with TRBD2 matching over 8 bases. J gave up 6 bases and V 3 bases, and 5 bases lay outside the gene matches. CDR3 length: 13 amino acids. CDR1 and CDR2 from the germline V gene are SGHRS and YFSETQ. The CDR3 nucleotides read TGCGCCAGCAGCTCCGGACTAGCTGGCGAGCAGTACTTC. This gives the protein CASSSGLAGEQYF. Using reference TRBV5-1 and TRBJ2-7 for the parts outside the CDR3, the full variable domain is KAGVTQTPRYLIKTRGQQVTLSCSPISGHRSVSWYQQTPGQGLQFLFEYFSETQRNKGNFPGRFSGRQFSNSRSEMNVSTLELGDSALYLCASSSGLAGEQYFGPGTRLTVT.

Only a few counts were recorded for this clonotype. The rearrangement links TRBV7-3 to TRBJ2-1; TRBD2 might be the D (5 bases). The CDR3 is 15 amino acids. Germline-derived CDR1 and CDR2 are SGHTA and FQGTGA. V was cut by 6 bases and J by 0 bases, with 12 bases left in between. The CDR3 bases are TGTGCCAGCAGGCGAACTAGGAGCTCCTACAATGAGCAGTTCTTC. Protein sequence: CASRRTRSSYNEQFF.